This T cell receptor beta chain was documented in a study of blood T cell repertoires in COVID-19. Study at large: Samples representing acute and convalescent COVID-19 were sourced from the United States, Italy and Spain. PBMCs, B-cell-depleted T cells, or T cells were the source of the cDNA or gDNA that made up the material.

The CDR3 loop spans 10 amino acids. Trimming stripped 9 bases from V and 5 bases from J, with 6 bases between. From germline, CDR1 is LNHDA and CDR2 SQIVND (reference sequence). Original methodology: Nucleated cell counts were estimated from reference gene primer amplification. Assay used: immunoSEQ multiplex PCR; TCRdb lists only in-frame clones, some missing. The D gene and trimming were derived from the DNA, and the V and J assignments and clone size from that table. The sample contains about 410,000 clones, about nine tenths of which appear only once. The TCR was taken from a woman younger than 45 with active or convalescent COVID-19. The gene calls are TRBV19 and TRBJ2-3, with D unclear. The specimen sequenced was peripheral blood. The CDR3 DNA sequence: TGTGCCAGCTCAGGAGATACGCAGTATTTT. Translation gives CASSGDTQYF. The full variable domain, with the rest looked up from reference TRBV19 and TRBJ2-3, is DGGITQSPKYLFRKEGQNVTLSCEQNLNHDAMYWYRQDPGQGLRLIYYSQIVNDFQKGDIAEGYSVSREKKESFPLTVTSAQKNPTAFYLCASSGDTQYFGPGTRLTVL.